These T cell receptor beta chains were read from a single sample in a study of human T cells and chemical hapten exposure. Each CDR3 protein is one row after TCRdb ran MiXCR on the RACE reads. The table includes approximately 370,000 distinct CDR3 sequences, 5.5% detected once. The source material was whole blood, sampled in connection with sensitization to the hapten diphenylcyclopropenone (DPC). The receptors shown here come from a woman aged 18-29 years with alopecia areata. Some clones in this sample may be carry-over from other donors' samples. The CDR3 runs from the conserved cysteine through the conserved F or W. Each record gives: D gene, J gene, clone size, V gene, CDR3 protein, CDR3 DNA. The D gene is left open where the match is weak. Size is omitted from some rows. Given values are once, few, many or a class for expanded clones.

D: -
J: TRBJ1-2
size: few
V: TRBV29-1
CDR3: CSVVTGHGYTF
DNA: TGCAGCGTTGTGACAGGTCATGGCTACACCTTC

D: TRBD1
J: TRBJ1-2
size: many
V: TRBV12-3/TRBV12-4
CDR3: CASSGAGTGVYGYTF
DNA: TGTGCCAGCAGTGGGGCCGGGACAGGAGTATATGGCTACACCTTC

D: -
J: TRBJ1-4
size: few
V: TRBV7-8
CDR3: CASSFRVTNEKLFF
DNA: TGTGCCAGCAGCTTCAGGGTAACTAATGAAAAACTGTTTTTT

D: TRBD2
J: TRBJ2-7
size: many
V: TRBV2
CDR3: CASSEGEGLEQYF
DNA: TGTGCCAGCAGTGAAGGGGAGGGTCTGGAGCAGTACTTC

D: -
J: TRBJ1-3
size: many
V: TRBV4-1
CDR3: CASSQEGAGNSGNTIYF
DNA: TGCGCCAGCAGCCAAGAAGGAGCAGGTAACTCTGGAAACACCATATATTTT

D: -
J: TRBJ2-3
size: many
V: TRBV11-2
CDR3: CASSHWDWAEQGRLTDTQYF
DNA: TGTGCCAGCAGCCATTGGGACTGGGCAGAGCAAGGGAGGCTGACAGATACGCAGTATTTT

D: TRBD1
J: TRBJ2-3
size: few
V: TRBV2
CDR3: CASSGWDREADTQYF
DNA: TGTGCCAGCAGCGGTTGGGACAGGGAAGCAGATACGCAGTATTTT

D: TRBD1
J: TRBJ1-5
size: -
V: TRBV24-1
CDR3: CATSDPTGNQPQHF
DNA: TGTGCCACCAGTGATCCGACAGGGAATCAGCCCCAGCATTTT

D: -
J: TRBJ2-7
size: few
V: TRBV5-1
CDR3: CASSLVPEQYF
DNA: TGCGCCAGCAGCTTGGTCCCCGAGCAGTACTTC

D: TRBD2
J: TRBJ2-3
size: -
V: TRBV13
CDR3: CASSSRSGGAGTDTQYF
DNA: TGTGCCAGCAGCTCCCGGAGCGGGGGGGCAGGCACAGATACGCAGTATTTT

D: TRBD2
J: TRBJ2-7
size: few
V: TRBV5-1
CDR3: CASSEIAGSEQYF
DNA: TGCGCCAGCAGCGAGATAGCGGGGAGCGAGCAGTACTTC

D: TRBD2
J: TRBJ2-3
size: many
V: TRBV4-3
CDR3: CASSQDRGGGSTDTQYF
DNA: TGCGCCAGCAGCCAAGACAGAGGCGGGGGAAGCACAGATACGCAGTATTTT

D: -
J: TRBJ2-2
size: many
V: TRBV10-3
CDR3: CATRGSVTGELFF
DNA: TGTGCCACCCGGGGTAGCGTTACCGGGGAGCTGTTTTTT

D: TRBD1
J: TRBJ1-1
size: many
V: TRBV10-3
CDR3: CAISGTGNTEAFF
DNA: TGTGCCATCAGTGGGACAGGGAACACTGAAGCTTTCTTT

D: -
J: TRBJ1-1
size: many
V: TRBV27
CDR3: CASSLNSLNTEAFF
DNA: TGTGCCAGCAGTTTGAATTCCTTGAACACTGAAGCTTTCTTT

D: TRBD2
J: TRBJ2-2
size: few
V: TRBV7-8
CDR3: CASSPADLTSTANTGELFF
DNA: TGTGCCAGCAGCCCAGCAGACTTGACTAGCACAGCGAACACCGGGGAGCTGTTTTTT

D: -
J: TRBJ2-7
size: many
V: TRBV13
CDR3: CASSLGRDRYEQYF
DNA: TGTGCCAGCAGCTTAGGGAGGGATCGTTACGAGCAGTACTTC

D: TRBD1
J: TRBJ1-1
size: many
V: TRBV14
CDR3: CASSRGRGLAFF
DNA: TGTGCCAGCAGCCGAGGCAGGGGGCTAGCTTTCTTT

D: -
J: TRBJ1-2
size: -
V: TRBV12-3/TRBV12-4
CDR3: CASSSSWTGTRVNYGYTF
DNA: TGTGCCAGCAGCTCCTCTTGGACCGGGACGAGGGTTAACTATGGCTACACCTTC

D: -
J: TRBJ1-5
size: -
V: TRBV2
CDR3: CASSEDAGAIQPQHF
DNA: TGTGCCAGCAGTGAAGATGCGGGTGCAATTCAGCCCCAGCATTTT

D: -
J: TRBJ2-2
size: few
V: TRBV11-2
CDR3: CASSFTSTVLLTIYNTGELFF
DNA: TGTGCCAGCAGCTTCACTTCTACGGTCCTCCTTACCATTTACAACACCGGGGAGCTGTTTTTT

D: TRBD2
J: TRBJ2-3
size: -
V: TRBV12-3/TRBV12-4
CDR3: CASSLAGGPDTDTQYF
DNA: TGTGCCAGCAGTTTGGCGGGGGGGCCAGATACAGATACGCAGTATTTT

D: TRBD2
J: TRBJ2-7
size: -
V: TRBV13
CDR3: CASSLGASGASDEQYF
DNA: TGTGCCAGCAGCTTAGGGGCTAGCGGGGCCTCAGACGAGCAGTACTTC

D: -
J: TRBJ2-5
size: many
V: TRBV29-1
CDR3: CSVEVLRPETQYF
DNA: TGCAGCGTTGAGGTCCTCAGGCCTGAGACCCAGTACTTC

D: -
J: TRBJ1-1
size: many
V: TRBV3-1
CDR3: CASSQDLGEAFF
DNA: TGTGCCAGCAGCCAAGATCTGGGTGAAGCTTTCTTT

D: -
J: TRBJ2-3
size: many
V: TRBV12-3/TRBV12-4
CDR3: CASSRRDTFTDTQYF
DNA: TGTGCCAGCAGCCGACGGGACACCTTCACAGATACGCAGTATTTT

D: TRBD1
J: TRBJ2-3
size: -
V: TRBV6-2/TRBV6-3
CDR3: CASSYRRDRAWASDTQYF
DNA: TGTGCCAGCAGTTACCGACGGGACAGGGCTTGGGCGTCAGATACGCAGTATTTT

D: TRBD2
J: TRBJ2-7
size: many
V: TRBV12-3/TRBV12-4
CDR3: CASSLATAGGHEQYF
DNA: TGTGCCAGCAGTTTAGCTACAGCGGGGGGCCACGAGCAGTACTTC

D: TRBD1
J: TRBJ2-1
size: -
V: TRBV7-2
CDR3: CASSPDRGSGEQFF
DNA: TGTGCCAGCAGCCCCGACAGGGGAAGTGGTGAGCAGTTCTTC

D: -
J: TRBJ1-6
size: many
V: TRBV7-3
CDR3: CASSLRRRAENSPLHF
DNA: TGTGCCAGCAGCTTAAGACGGCGGGCAGAGAATTCACCCCTCCACTTT

D: -
J: TRBJ1-2
size: few
V: TRBV5-1
CDR3: CASSLEQATISGYTF
DNA: TGCGCCAGCAGCTTGGAACAGGCAACTATTTCTGGCTACACCTTC

D: TRBD2
J: TRBJ2-3
size: many
V: TRBV6-2/TRBV6-3
CDR3: CASSPLGLAGDLTDTQYF
DNA: TGTGCCAGCAGTCCCCTCGGGCTAGCGGGGGATCTCACAGATACGCAGTATTTT

D: -
J: TRBJ1-1
size: few
V: TRBV12-3/TRBV12-4
CDR3: CASSLGVRMNTEAFF
DNA: TGTGCCAGCAGTTTAGGTGTTCGCATGAACACTGAAGCTTTCTTT

D: -
J: TRBJ1-1
size: -
V: TRBV7-2
CDR3: CASSLKQLNTEAFF
DNA: TGTGCCAGCAGTCTCAAGCAACTGAACACTGAAGCTTTCTTT

D: -
J: TRBJ2-3
size: -
V: TRBV4-1
CDR3: CASSQDEYLTDTQYF
DNA: TGCGCCAGCAGCCAAGATGAGTATCTCACAGATACGCAGTATTTT